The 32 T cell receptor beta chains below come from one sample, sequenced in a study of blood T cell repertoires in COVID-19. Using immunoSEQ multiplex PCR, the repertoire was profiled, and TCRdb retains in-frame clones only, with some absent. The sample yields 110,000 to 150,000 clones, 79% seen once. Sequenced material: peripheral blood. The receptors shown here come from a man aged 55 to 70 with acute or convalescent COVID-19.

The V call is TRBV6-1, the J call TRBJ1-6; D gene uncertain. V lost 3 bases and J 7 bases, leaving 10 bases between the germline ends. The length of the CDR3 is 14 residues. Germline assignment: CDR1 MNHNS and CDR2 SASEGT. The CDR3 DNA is TGTGCCAGCAGTGAGAGCGGGCCAAATTCACCCCTCCACTTT. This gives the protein CASSESGPNSPLHF.

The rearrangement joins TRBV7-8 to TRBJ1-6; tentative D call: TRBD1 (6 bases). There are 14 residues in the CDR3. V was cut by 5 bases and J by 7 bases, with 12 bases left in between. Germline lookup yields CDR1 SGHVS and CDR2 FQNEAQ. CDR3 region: CASSRDRTNSPLHF. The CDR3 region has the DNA TGTGCCAGCAGCCGAGACAGGACGAATTCACCCCTCCACTTT.

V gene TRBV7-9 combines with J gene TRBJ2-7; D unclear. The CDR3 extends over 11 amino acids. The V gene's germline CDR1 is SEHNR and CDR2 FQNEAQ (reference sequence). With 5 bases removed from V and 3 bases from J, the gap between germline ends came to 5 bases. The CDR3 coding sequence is TGTGCCAGCAGCACCTACTACGAGCAGTACTTC. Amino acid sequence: CASSTYYEQYF.

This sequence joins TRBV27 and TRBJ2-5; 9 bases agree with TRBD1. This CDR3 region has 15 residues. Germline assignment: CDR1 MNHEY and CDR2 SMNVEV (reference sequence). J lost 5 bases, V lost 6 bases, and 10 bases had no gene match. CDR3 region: CASSWGTGRYETQYF. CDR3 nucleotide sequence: TGTGCCAGCAGCTGGGGGACAGGGCGTTACGAGACCCAGTACTTC.

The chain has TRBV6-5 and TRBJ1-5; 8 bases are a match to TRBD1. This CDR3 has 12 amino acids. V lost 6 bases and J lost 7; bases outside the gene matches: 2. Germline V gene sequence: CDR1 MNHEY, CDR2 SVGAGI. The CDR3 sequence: CASRTGEQPQHF. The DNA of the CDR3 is TGTGCCAGCAGGACAGGGGAACAGCCCCAGCATTTT.

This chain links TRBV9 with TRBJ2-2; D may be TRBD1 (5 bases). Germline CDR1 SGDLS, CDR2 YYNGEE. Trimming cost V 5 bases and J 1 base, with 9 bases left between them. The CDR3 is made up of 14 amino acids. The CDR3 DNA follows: TGTGCCAGCAGGGGGCAATTGAACACCGGGGAGCTGTTTTTT. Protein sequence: CASRGQLNTGELFF.

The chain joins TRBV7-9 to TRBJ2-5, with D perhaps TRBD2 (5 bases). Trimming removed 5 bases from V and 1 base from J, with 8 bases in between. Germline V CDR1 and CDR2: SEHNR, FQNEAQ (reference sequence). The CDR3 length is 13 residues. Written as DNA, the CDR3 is TGTGCCAGCAGCCTACGGGGCCAAGAGACCCAGTACTTC. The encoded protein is CASSLRGQETQYF.

The CDR3 sequence is CAWSAPGKRDGYTF. CDR3 in DNA: TGTGCCTGGAGCGCTCCAGGGAAACGCGATGGCTACACCTTC. The chain uses TRBV30 and TRBJ1-2; D perhaps matches TRBD1 (5 bases). The CDR3 loop spans 14 amino acids. V was clipped by 3 bases and J by 6 bases, with 17 bases between them. Germline V gives CDR1 GTSNPN, CDR2 SVGIG (reference sequence). Looking up the rest from reference TRBV30 and TRBJ1-2 gives the full variable domain: SQTIHQWPATLVQPVGSPLSLECTVEGTSNPNLYWYRQAAGRGLQLLFYSVGIGQISSEVPQNLSASRPQDRQFILSSKKLLLSDSGFYLCAWSAPGKRDGYTFGSGTRLTVV.

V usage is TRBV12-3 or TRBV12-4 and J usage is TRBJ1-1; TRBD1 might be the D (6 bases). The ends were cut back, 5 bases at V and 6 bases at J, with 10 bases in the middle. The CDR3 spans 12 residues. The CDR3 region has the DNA TGTGCCAGCAGTCTTCAGGGGCCTGAAGCTTTCTTT. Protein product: CASSLQGPEAFF.

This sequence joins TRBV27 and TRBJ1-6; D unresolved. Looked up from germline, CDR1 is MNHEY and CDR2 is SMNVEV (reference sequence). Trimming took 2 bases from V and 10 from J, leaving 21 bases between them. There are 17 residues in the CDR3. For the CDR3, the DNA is TGTGCCAGCAGTTTACTACCCGGACCGGGAGGTTTGTCACCCCTCCACTTT. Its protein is CASSLLPGPGGLSPLHF.

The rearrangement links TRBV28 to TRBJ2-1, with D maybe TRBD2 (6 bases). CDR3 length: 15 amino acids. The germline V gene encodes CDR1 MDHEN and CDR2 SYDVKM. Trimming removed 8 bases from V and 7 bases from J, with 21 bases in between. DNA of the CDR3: TGTGCCAGCGTGGTCACAGGACTAATGAGGAATGAGCAGTTCTTC. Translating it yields CASVVTGLMRNEQFF. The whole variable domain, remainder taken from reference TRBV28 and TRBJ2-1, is DVKVTQSSRYLVKRTGEKVFLECVQDMDHENMFWYRQDPGLGLRLIYFSYDVKMKEKGDIPEGYSVSREKKERFSLILESASTNQTSMYLCASVVTGLMRNEQFFGPGTRLTVL.

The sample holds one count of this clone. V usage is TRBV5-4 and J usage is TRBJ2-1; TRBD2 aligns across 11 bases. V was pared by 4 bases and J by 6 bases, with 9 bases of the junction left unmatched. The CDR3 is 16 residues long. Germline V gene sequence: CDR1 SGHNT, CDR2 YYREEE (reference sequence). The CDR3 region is CASSREGTSGSNEQFF. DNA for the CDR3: TGTGCCAGCAGCCGAGAAGGGACTAGCGGTTCCAATGAGCAGTTCTTC.

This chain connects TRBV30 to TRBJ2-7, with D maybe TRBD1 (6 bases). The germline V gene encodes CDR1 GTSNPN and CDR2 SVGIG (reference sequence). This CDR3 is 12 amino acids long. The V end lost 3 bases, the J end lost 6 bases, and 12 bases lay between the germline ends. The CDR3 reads CAWRQGLGEQYF. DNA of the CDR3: TGTGCCTGGAGACAGGGTTTGGGCGAGCAGTACTTC.

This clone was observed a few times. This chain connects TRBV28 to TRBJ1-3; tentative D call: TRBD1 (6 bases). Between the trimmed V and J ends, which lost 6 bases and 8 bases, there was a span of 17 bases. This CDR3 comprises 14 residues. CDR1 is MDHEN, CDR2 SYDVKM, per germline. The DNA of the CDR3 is TGTGCCAGCAGCACTTACAGGGCGGCGGACACCATATATTTT. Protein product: CASSTYRAADTIYF.

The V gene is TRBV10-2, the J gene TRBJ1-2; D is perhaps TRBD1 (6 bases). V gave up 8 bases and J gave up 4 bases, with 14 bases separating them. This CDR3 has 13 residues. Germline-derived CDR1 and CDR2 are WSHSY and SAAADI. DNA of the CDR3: TGCGCCAGCCTCGGACAGTTTCCCTATGGCTACACCTTC. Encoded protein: CASLGQFPYGYTF.

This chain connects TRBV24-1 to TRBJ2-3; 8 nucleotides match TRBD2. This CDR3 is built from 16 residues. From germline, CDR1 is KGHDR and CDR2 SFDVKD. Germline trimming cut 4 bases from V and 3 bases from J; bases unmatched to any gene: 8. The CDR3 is CATSDPGGELTDTQYF. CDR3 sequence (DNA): TGTGCCACCAGTGACCCCGGGGGGGAGTTGACAGATACGCAGTATTTT.

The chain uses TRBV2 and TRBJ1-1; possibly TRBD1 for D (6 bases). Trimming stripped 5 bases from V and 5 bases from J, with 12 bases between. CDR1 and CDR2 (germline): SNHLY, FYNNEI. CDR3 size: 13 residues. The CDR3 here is CASSYRERTEAFF. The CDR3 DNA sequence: TGTGCCAGCAGTTACAGGGAGAGGACTGAAGCTTTCTTT.

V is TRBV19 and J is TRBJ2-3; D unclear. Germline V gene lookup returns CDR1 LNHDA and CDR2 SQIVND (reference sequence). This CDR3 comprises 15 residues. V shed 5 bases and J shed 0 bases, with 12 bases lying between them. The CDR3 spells CASSGLPLSTDTQYF. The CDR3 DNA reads TGTGCCAGTAGTGGGCTACCCCTCAGCACAGATACGCAGTATTTT.

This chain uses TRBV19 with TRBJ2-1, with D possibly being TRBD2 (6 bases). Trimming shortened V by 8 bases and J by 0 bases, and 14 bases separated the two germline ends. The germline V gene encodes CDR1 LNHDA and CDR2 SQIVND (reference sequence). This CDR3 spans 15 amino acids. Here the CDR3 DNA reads TGTGCCAGTGGAACGGACGGGGGCTCCTACAATGAGCAGTTCTTC. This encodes CASGTDGGSYNEQFF.

The CDR3 nucleotides read TGTGCCAGCAGTTATCCCCGTTATCGTTACGAGCAGTACTTC. This codes for CASSYPRYRYEQYF. The chain uses TRBV21-1 and TRBJ2-7; the DNA was not used to check the table's D call, TRBD2. TRBV21-1 is a recognized pseudogene. CDR3 length: 14 residues.

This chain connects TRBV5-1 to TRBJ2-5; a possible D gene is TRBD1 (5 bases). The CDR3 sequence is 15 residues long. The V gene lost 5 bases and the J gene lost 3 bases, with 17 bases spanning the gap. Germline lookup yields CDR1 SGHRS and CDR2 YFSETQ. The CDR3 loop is CASRYPRTSKETQYF. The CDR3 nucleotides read TGCGCCAGCAGGTACCCCAGGACAAGTAAAGAGACCCAGTACTTC.

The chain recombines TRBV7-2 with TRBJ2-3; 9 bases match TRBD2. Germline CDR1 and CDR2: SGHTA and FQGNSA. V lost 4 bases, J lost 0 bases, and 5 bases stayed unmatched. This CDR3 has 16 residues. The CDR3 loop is CASSSRLAVSTDTQYF. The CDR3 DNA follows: TGTGCCAGCAGCTCTCGACTAGCGGTTAGCACAGATACGCAGTATTTT.

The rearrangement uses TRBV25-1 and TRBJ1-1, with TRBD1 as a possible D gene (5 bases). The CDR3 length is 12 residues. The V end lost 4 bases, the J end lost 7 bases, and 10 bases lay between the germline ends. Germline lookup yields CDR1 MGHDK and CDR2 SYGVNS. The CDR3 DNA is TGTGCCAGCAGTGGATCCCAGGGTGAAGCTTTCTTT. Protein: CASSGSQGEAFF.

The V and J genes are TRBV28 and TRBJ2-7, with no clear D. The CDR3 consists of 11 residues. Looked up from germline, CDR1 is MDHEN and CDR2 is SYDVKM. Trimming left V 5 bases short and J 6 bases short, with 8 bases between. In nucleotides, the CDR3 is TGTGCCAGCAGTACCCTAAGCGAGCAGTACTTC. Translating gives CASSTLSEQYF. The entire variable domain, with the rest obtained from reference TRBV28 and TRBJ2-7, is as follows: DVKVTQSSRYLVKRTGEKVFLECVQDMDHENMFWYRQDPGLGLRLIYFSYDVKMKEKGDIPEGYSVSREKKERFSLILESASTNQTSMYLCASSTLSEQYFGPGTRLTVT.

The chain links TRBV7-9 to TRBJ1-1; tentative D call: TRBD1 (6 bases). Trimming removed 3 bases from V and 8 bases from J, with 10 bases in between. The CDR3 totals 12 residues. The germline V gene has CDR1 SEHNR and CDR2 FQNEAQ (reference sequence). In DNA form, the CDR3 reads TGTGCCAGCAGCTTGGACAGCAGCGAAGCTTTCTTT. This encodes CASSLDSSEAFF.

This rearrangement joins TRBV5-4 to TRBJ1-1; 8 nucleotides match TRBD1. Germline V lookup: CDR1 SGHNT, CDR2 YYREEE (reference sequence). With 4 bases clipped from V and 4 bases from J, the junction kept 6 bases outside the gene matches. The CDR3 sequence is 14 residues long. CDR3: CASSTRQGRTEAFF. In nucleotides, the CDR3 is TGTGCCAGCAGCACACGACAGGGGCGCACTGAAGCTTTCTTT.

CDR3 DNA: TGTGCCAGTAGTATAGGGGGCCCTAGCAATCAGCCCCAGCATTTT. The encoded protein is CASSIGGPSNQPQHF. The chain combines TRBV19 with TRBJ1-5; TRBD1 might be the D (5 bases). V was trimmed by 1 base and J by 0 bases, leaving 7 bases between them. Per germline, CDR1 LNHDA and CDR2 SQIVND (reference sequence). CDR3 size: 15 residues.

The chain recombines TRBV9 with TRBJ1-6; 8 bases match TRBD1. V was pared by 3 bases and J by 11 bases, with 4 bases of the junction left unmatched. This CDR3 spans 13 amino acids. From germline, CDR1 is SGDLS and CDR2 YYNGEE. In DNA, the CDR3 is TGTGCCAGCAGCGGAGGACAGGGTACACCCCTCCACTTT. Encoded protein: CASSGGQGTPLHF. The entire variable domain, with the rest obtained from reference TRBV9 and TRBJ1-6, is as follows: DSGVTQTPKHLITATGQRVTLRCSPRSGDLSVYWYQQSLDQGLQFLIQYYNGEERAKGNILERFSAQQFPDLHSELNLSSLELGDSALYFCASSGGQGTPLHFGNGTRLTVT.

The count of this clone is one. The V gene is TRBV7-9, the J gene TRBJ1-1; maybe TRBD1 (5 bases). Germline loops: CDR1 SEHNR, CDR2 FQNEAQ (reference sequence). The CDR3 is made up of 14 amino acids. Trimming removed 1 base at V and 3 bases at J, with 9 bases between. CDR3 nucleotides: TGTGCCAGCAGCTTAGAAGCGGGGCACACTGAAGCTTTCTTT. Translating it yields CASSLEAGHTEAFF.

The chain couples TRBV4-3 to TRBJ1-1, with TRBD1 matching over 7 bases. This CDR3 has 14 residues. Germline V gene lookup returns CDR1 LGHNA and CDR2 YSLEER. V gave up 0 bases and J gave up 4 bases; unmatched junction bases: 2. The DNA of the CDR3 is TGCGCCAGCAGCCAAGAGGCAGGGGGCACTGAAGCTTTCTTT. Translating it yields CASSQEAGGTEAFF.

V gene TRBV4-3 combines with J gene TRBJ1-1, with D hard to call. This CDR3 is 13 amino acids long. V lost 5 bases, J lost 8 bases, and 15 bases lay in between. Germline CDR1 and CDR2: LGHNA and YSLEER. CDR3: CASSFGVSGEAFF. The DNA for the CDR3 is TGCGCCAGCAGCTTCGGGGTATCGGGAGAAGCTTTCTTT.

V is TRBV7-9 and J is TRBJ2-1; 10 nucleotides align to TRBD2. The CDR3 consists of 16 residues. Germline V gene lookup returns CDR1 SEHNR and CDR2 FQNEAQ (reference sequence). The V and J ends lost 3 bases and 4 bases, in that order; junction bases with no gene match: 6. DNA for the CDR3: TGTGCCAGCAGCTTTACCGGGACTAGCGCTTACAATGAGCAGTTCTTC. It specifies CASSFTGTSAYNEQFF.